This TCR beta chain came from a study of CD8+ T cells in alopecia areata. About the research overall: Administration of oral tofacitinib to treated patients was at 5 to 10 mg twice daily. Study observations and caveats: Under tofacitinib, numerous expanded lesional clonotypes remained detectable in scalp and blood. Lesional tissue from the scalp (especially in alopecia totalis/universalis) showed higher clonality than normal scalp.

Sequencing used cDNA as its template, made by extracting RNA and reverse transcribing it. Sequenced by immunoSEQ multiplex PCR; TCRdb stores in-frame clones only, minus some. The sample yields more than 150,000 clones, approximately 49% seen once. About this clone: Its antigen is as yet unknown.

There are 14 residues in the CDR3. In germline, CDR1 is LNHDA, CDR2 SQIVND (reference sequence). Trimming stripped 3 bases from V and 1 base from J, with 9 bases between. Documented treatment: oral pan-JAK inhibitor, 5-10 mg twice daily. The study team obtained lesional scalp punch biopsies and peripheral blood from alopecia areata patients. Here the sequenced sample was CD8+ T cells sorted from blood, taken at roughly week 52, from a patient treated with tofacitinib. V is TRBV19 and J is TRBJ1-1; the D gene is possibly TRBD1 (6 bases). This receptor was identified in a human donor with alopecia areata. The CDR3 sequence is CASSIPGANTEAFF. The CDR3, as DNA: TGTGCCAGTAGTATTCCGGGGGCGAACACTGAAGCTTTCTTT.